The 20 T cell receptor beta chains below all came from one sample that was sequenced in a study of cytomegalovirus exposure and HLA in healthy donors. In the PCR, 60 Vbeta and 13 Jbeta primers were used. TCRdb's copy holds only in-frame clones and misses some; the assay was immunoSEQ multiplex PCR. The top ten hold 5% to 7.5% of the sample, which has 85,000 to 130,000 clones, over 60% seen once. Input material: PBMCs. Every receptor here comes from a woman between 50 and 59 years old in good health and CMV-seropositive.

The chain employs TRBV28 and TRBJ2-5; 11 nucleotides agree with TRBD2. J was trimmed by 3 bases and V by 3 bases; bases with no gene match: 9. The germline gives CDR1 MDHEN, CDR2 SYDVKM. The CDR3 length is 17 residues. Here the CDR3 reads CASSLRGTSGRKETQYF. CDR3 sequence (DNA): TGTGCCAGCAGTTTGAGGGGAACTAGCGGGAGAAAAGAGACCCAGTACTTC.

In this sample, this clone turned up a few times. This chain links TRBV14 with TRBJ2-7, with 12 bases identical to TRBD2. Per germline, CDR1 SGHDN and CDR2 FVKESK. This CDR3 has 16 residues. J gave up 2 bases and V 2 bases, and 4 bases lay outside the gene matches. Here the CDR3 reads CASSQIGLAGTYEQYF. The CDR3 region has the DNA TGTGCCAGCAGCCAAATCGGACTAGCGGGGACCTACGAGCAGTACTTC.

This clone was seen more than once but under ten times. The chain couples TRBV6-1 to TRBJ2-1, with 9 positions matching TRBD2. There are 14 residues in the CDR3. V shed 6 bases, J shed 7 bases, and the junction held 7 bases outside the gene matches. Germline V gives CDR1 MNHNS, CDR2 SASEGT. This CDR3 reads CASRDFSGGNEQFF. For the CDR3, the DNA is TGTGCCAGCAGAGACTTTAGCGGGGGTAATGAGCAGTTCTTC.

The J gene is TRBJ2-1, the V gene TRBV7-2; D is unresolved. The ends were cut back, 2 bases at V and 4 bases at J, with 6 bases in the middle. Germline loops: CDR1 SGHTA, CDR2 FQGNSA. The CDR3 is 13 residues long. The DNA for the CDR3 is TGTGCCAGCAGCTTAAACCTATACAATGAGCAGTTCTTC. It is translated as CASSLNLYNEQFF.

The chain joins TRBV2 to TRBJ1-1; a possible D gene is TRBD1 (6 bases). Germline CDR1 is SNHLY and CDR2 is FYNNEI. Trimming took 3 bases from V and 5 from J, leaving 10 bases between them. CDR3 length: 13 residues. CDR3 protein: CASSDNQGTEAFF. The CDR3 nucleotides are TGTGCCAGCAGTGATAATCAGGGGACTGAAGCTTTCTTT.

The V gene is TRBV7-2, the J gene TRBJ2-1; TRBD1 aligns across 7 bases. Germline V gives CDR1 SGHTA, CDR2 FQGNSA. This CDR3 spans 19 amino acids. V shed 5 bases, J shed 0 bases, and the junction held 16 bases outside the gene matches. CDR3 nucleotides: TGTGCCAGCAGCCTCGACAAAAGGACAGGCCTCAGCTCCTACAATGAGCAGTTCTTC. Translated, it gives CASSLDKRTGLSSYNEQFF.

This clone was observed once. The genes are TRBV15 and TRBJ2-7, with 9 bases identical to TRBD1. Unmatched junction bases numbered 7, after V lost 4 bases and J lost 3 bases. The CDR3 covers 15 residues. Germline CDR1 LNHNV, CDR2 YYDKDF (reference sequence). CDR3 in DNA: TGTGCCACCAGCATCACCGGGACAGGGATCTACGAGCAGTACTTC. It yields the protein CATSITGTGIYEQYF.

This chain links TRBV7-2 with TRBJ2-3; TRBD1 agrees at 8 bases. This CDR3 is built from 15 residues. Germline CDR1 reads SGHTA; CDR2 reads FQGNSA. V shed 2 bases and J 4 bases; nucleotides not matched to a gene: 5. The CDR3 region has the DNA TGTGCCAGCAGCTTATTCGGACAGGGAGCAGATACGCAGTATTTT. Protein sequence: CASSLFGQGADTQYF.

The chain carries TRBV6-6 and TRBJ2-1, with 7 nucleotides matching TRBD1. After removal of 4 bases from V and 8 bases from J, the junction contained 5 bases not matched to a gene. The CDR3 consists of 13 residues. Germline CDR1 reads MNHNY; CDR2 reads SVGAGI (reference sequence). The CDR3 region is CASSLTGIYEQFF. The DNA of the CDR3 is TGTGCCAGCAGTTTGACAGGGATTTATGAGCAGTTCTTC.

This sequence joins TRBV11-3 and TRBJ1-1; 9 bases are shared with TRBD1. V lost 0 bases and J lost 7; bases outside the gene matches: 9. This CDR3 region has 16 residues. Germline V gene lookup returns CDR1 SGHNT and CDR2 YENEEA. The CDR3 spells CASSLDSETGGNEAFF. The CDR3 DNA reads TGTGCCAGCAGCTTAGATTCTGAGACAGGGGGGAATGAAGCTTTCTTT. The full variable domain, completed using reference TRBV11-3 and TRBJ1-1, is EAGVVQSPRYKIIEKKQPVAFWCNPISGHNTLYWYLQNLGQGPELLIRYENEEAVDDSQLPKDRFSAERLKGVDSTLKIQPAELGDSAVYLCASSLDSETGGNEAFFGQGTRLTVV.

CDR3 residues: CASSLRLAGLSTGELFF. The CDR3 region has the DNA TGCGCCAGCAGCTTGAGACTAGCGGGCCTTTCGACCGGGGAGCTGTTTTTT. The J gene is TRBJ2-2, the V gene TRBV5-1; TRBD2 matches at 10 bases. Germline CDR1 is SGHRS and CDR2 is YFSETQ. Trimming took 1 base from V and 5 from J; bases not matched to a gene: 8. The CDR3 loop spans 17 amino acids.

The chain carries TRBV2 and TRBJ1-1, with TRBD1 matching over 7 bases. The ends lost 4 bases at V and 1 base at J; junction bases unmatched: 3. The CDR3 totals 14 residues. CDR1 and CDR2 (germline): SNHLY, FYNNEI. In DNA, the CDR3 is TGTGCCAGCAGTGCCCGACAGGGGAACACTGAAGCTTTCTTT. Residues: CASSARQGNTEAFF.

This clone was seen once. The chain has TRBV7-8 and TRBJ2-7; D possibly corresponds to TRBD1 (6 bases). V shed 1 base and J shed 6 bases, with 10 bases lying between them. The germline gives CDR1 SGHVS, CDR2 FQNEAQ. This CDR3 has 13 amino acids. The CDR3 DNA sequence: TGTGCCAGCAGCTTAGTACAGGGAAGCGAGCAGTACTTC. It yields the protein CASSLVQGSEQYF.

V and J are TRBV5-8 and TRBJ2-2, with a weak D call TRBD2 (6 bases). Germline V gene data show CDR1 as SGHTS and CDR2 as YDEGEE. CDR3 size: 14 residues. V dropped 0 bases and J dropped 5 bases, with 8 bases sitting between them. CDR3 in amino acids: CASSLDRGTGELFF. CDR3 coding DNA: TGTGCCAGCAGCTTGGATCGGGGGACCGGGGAGCTGTTTTTT.

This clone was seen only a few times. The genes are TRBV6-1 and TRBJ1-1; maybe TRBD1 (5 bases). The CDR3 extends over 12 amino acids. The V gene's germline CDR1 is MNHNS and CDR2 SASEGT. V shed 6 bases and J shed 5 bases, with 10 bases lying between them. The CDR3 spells CASRQAWTEAFF. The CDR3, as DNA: TGTGCCAGCAGACAGGCTTGGACTGAAGCTTTCTTT.

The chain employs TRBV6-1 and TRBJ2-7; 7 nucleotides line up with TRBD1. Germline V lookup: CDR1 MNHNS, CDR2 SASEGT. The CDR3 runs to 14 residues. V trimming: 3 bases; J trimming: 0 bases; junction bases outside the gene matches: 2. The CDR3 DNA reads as TGTGCCAGCAGTGAGACAGGGACCTCCTACGAGCAGTACTTC. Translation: CASSETGTSYEQYF.

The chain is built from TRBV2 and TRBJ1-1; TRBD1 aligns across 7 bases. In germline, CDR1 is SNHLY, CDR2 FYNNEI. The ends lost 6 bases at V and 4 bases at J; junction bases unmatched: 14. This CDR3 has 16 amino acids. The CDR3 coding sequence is TGTGCCAGCAGGACGACCGACAGGGTGAAAGGCACTGAAGCTTTCTTT. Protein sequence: CASRTTDRVKGTEAFF.

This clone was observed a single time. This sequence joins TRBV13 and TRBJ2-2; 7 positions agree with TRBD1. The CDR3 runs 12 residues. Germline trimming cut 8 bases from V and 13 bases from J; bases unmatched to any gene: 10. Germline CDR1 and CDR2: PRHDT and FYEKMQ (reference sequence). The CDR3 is CASSSRGLGLFF. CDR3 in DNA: TGTGCCAGCTCCTCTAGGGGGCTAGGGCTGTTTTTT. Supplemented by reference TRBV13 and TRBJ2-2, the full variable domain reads AAGVIQSPRHLIKEKRETATLKCYPIPRHDTVYWYQQGPGQDPQFLISFYEKMQSDKGSIPDRFSAQQFSDYHSELNMSSLELGDSALYFCASSSRGLGLFFGEGSRLTVL.

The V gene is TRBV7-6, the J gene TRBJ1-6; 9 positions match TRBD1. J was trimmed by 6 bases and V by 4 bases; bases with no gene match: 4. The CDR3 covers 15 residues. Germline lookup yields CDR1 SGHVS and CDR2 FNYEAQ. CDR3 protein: CASSSTGGTNSPLHF. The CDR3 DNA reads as TGTGCCAGCAGCTCCACAGGGGGCACTAATTCACCCCTCCACTTT.

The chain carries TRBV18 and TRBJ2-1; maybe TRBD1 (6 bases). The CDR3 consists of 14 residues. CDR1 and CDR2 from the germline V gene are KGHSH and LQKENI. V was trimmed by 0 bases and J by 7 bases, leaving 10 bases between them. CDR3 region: CASSPPTGINEQFF. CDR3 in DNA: TGTGCCAGCTCACCACCCACAGGGATAAATGAGCAGTTCTTC.